The source of this T cell receptor beta chain is a study of cytomegalovirus exposure and HLA in healthy donors. Study as a whole: Among 398 genotyped donors, around 77% fell in the Caucasian-associated ancestry cluster. Study conclusions and caveats: In vitro testing confirmed three CMV-associated chains as specific for CMV antigens. Judged likely to be a sequencing artifact was a cluster of highly shared sequence variants. Excluded: some indistinguishable V segments such as TRBV6-2 and TRBV6-3.

Note on this clone: Its antigen is still unknown.

The trim removed 1 base at V and 2 bases at J, leaving 5 bases unmatched. The CDR3 is 16 amino acids. Germline V CDR1 and CDR2: GTSNPN, SVGIG (reference sequence). The PCR contained 60 Vbeta and 13 Jbeta primers. Clones were sequenced by immunoSEQ multiplex PCR, and TCRdb holds only the in-frame ones, with some missing. The sample lists roughly 110,000 clones; 60% to 80% were seen once. The clonotype comes from a boy younger than 18 in good health and CMV-seronegative. Sequenced sample: PBMCs. This chain connects TRBV30 to TRBJ2-3; 11 nucleotides align to TRBD2. The CDR3 protein is CAWSATSGSFTDTQYF. Here the CDR3 DNA reads TGTGCCTGGAGTGCCACTAGCGGGAGTTTCACAGATACGCAGTATTTT.